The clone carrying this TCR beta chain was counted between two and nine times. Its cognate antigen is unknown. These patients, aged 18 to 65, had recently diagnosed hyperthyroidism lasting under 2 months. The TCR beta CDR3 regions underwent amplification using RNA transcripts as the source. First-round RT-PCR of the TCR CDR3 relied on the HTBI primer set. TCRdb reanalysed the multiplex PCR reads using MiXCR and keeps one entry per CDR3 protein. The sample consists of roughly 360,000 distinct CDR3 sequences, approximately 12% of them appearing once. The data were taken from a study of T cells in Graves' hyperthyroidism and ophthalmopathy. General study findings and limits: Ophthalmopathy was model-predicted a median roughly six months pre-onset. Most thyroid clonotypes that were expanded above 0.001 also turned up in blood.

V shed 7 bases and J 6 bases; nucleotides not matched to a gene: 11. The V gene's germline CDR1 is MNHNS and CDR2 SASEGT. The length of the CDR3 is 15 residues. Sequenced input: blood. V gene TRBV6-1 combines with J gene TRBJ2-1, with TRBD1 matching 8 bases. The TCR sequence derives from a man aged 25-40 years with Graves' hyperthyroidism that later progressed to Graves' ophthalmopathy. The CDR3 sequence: CASMKDRAGANEQFF. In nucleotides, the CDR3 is TGTGCCAGCATGAAGGACAGGGCCGGTGCCAATGAGCAGTTCTTC.